These 30 T cell receptor beta chains were sequenced from one sample in a study of shared clonotypes between healthy human individuals. Clones were read by immunoSEQ multiplex PCR, and TCRdb kept only the in-frame ones, dropping some. The repertoire holds about 730,000 clones, with around 77% as singletons. Sequenced input: memory CD4+ T cells sorted from blood. Specified subset: CD45RA-negative fraction. All receptors derive from a woman aged 30 to 39 in good health.

The chain employs TRBV7-2 and TRBJ2-5; no clear D. The tail of the sequence fits TRBJ2-7 better, so the J call may be wrong. Germline CDR1 SGHTA, CDR2 FQGNSA. The CDR3 spans 14 residues. CDR3 nucleotides: TGTGCCAGCAGCTTGGCCGGGCACTCCTACGAGCAGTACTTC. This sequence encodes CASSLAGHSYEQYF.

As to this clone: The same CDR3 arises from other DNA sequences in this sample as well. The J gene is TRBJ2-7, the V gene TRBV6-1; possible D gene TRBD2, 5 bases. The V end lost 4 bases, the J end lost 4 bases, and 8 bases lay between the germline ends. The CDR3 is 12 residues long. Germline V gene lookup returns CDR1 MNHNS and CDR2 SASEGT. In nucleotides, the CDR3 is TGTGCCAGCAGTGCCACGGGGTACGAGCAGTACTTC. It specifies CASSATGYEQYF.

The table lists this clone with a few counts. The genes are TRBV28 and TRBJ1-5; a weak D match, TRBD1 (6 bases). CDR1 and CDR2 (germline): MDHEN, SYDVKM. This CDR3 is built from 15 residues. V lost 6 bases and J 0 bases, leaving 12 bases between the germline ends. The CDR3 loop is CASRDEDSSNQPQHF. The DNA for the CDR3 is TGTGCCAGCAGGGATGAGGACAGTAGCAATCAGCCCCAGCATTTT.

The chain links TRBV27 to TRBJ2-5; 9 bases map to TRBD1. The J call may be in error: the DNA end matches TRBJ2-7 better. This CDR3 has 14 amino acids. CDR1 MNHEY and CDR2 SMNVEV come from the germline V gene (reference sequence). The CDR3 DNA reads as TGTGCCAGCAGTTGGGACAGGGCCTCCTACGAGCAGTACTTC. Encoded protein: CASSWDRASYEQYF.

The J gene is TRBJ2-2, the V gene TRBV19; 9 bases are a match to TRBD1. V lost 4 bases and J lost 7; bases outside the gene matches: 10. Germline assignment: CDR1 LNHDA and CDR2 SQIVND (reference sequence). The CDR3 contains 16 residues. CDR3 sequence: CASSTPGQGGGGELFF. Here the CDR3 DNA reads TGTGCCAGTAGTACACCGGGACAGGGAGGTGGCGGGGAGCTGTTTTTT. Variable domain in full (rest from reference TRBV19 and TRBJ2-2): DGGITQSPKYLFRKEGQNVTLSCEQNLNHDAMYWYRQDPGQGLRLIYYSQIVNDFQKGDIAEGYSVSREKKESFPLTVTSAQKNPTAFYLCASSTPGQGGGGELFFGEGSRLTVL.

This clone was picked up many times. The chain is built from TRBV15 and TRBJ1-3; the D is unclear. The CDR3 spans 13 residues. V was trimmed by 6 bases and J by 4 bases, leaving 10 bases between them. Germline CDR1 and CDR2: LNHNV and YYDKDF (reference sequence). The CDR3 DNA reads TGTGCCACCAGAAAAGTGGGCGGAAACACCATATATTTT. Translation gives CATRKVGGNTIYF.

V and J are TRBV4-1 and TRBJ2-3; D not certain. There are 19 residues in the CDR3. The V gene's germline CDR1 is MGHRA and CDR2 YSYEKL. V lost 1 base and J 3 bases, leaving 23 bases between the germline ends. CDR3 residues: CASSQGLLGPSIKTDTQYF. DNA for the CDR3: TGCGCCAGCAGCCAAGGTCTCCTTGGACCCTCAATAAAAACAGATACGCAGTATTTT.

The chain employs TRBV28 and TRBJ2-1, with D perhaps TRBD2 (5 bases). CDR3 length: 13 amino acids. Germline CDR1 is MDHEN and CDR2 is SYDVKM. V lost 3 bases and J 9 bases, leaving 12 bases between the germline ends. CDR3 region: CASSFAGIIEQFF. In nucleotides, the CDR3 is TGTGCCAGCAGTTTTGCCGGGATCATTGAGCAGTTCTTC. The variable domain in full, with the rest retrieved from reference TRBV28 and TRBJ2-1, is DVKVTQSSRYLVKRTGEKVFLECVQDMDHENMFWYRQDPGLGLRLIYFSYDVKMKEKGDIPEGYSVSREKKERFSLILESASTNQTSMYLCASSFAGIIEQFFGPGTRLTVL.

This chain uses TRBV1 with TRBJ2-5; TRBD1 is taken as the D call from the table, unchecked against the DNA. The J call may be in error: the DNA end matches TRBJ2-7 better. TRBV1 is given as a pseudogene. CDR3 size: 14 residues. The CDR3 coding sequence is TGCACCAGCAGCCACGGGACAGGGGATTACGAGCAGTACTTC. Translated, it gives CTSSHGTGDYEQYF.

DNA for the CDR3: TGTGCCACCCAAAAGGGGGTCCCACACAATGAGCAGTTCTTC. Its protein is CATQKGVPHNEQFF. The chain carries TRBV19 and TRBJ2-1; tentatively, D is TRBD1 (6 bases). V lost 10 bases to trimming and J lost 5 bases, with 18 bases between them. The CDR3 sequence is 14 residues long. Germline V gives CDR1 LNHDA, CDR2 SQIVND (reference sequence).

The sample holds a few counts of this clone. This sequence joins TRBV4-1 and TRBJ1-5; 11 nucleotides match TRBD1. CDR1 and CDR2 (germline): MGHRA, YSYEKL. Losses at the gene ends were 0 bases for V and 5 bases for J; bases not matched to a gene: 6. This CDR3 spans 17 amino acids. The CDR3 loop is CASSQDKGQGVDQPQHF. DNA for the CDR3: TGCGCCAGCAGCCAAGATAAGGGACAGGGGGTGGATCAGCCCCAGCATTTT.

The sample holds one count of this clone. The chain recombines TRBV6-1 with TRBJ1-1; D is undetermined. The V end was cut by 5 bases, the J end by 10 bases, with 11 bases between. Germline lookup yields CDR1 MNHNS and CDR2 SASEGT. CDR3 size: 11 residues. DNA for the CDR3: TGTGCCAGCAGTTCACAAATAGGAGCTTTCTTT. It specifies CASSSQIGAFF.

The chain joins TRBV7-8 to TRBJ1-1; the D gene is possibly TRBD1 (5 bases). The CDR3 has 14 amino acids. Germline loops: CDR1 SGHVS, CDR2 FQNEAQ. Trimming cost V 5 bases and J 6 bases, with 16 bases left between them. The CDR3 here is CASSLSAGIPEAFF. The DNA for the CDR3 is TGTGCCAGCAGCCTTAGCGCAGGGATCCCTGAAGCTTTCTTT.

The chain links TRBV5-1 to TRBJ2-5; a weak D match, TRBD2 (6 bases). V was trimmed by 0 bases and J by 2 bases, leaving 8 bases between them. The germline CDR1 and CDR2 sequences are SGHRS and YFSETQ. This CDR3 has 14 amino acids. The CDR3 sequence is CASSLALAQETQYF. CDR3 bases: TGCGCCAGCAGCTTGGCCCTAGCGCAAGAGACCCAGTACTTC. The full variable domain, completed using reference TRBV5-1 and TRBJ2-5, is KAGVTQTPRYLIKTRGQQVTLSCSPISGHRSVSWYQQTPGQGLQFLFEYFSETQRNKGNFPGRFSGRQFSNSRSEMNVSTLELGDSALYLCASSLALAQETQYFGPGTRLLVL.

The chain uses TRBV27 and TRBJ2-7; D tentatively fits TRBD1 or TRBD2 (6 bases each). Between the trimmed V and J ends, which lost 8 bases and 12 bases, there was a span of 29 bases. The CDR3 runs to 15 residues. Germline V CDR1 and CDR2: MNHEY, SMNVEV (reference sequence). This CDR3 reads CASQMGGPTLWSRYF. The DNA of the CDR3 is TGTGCCAGCCAGATGGGGGGCCCGACCTTGTGGAGCAGGTACTTC.

The chain couples TRBV28 to TRBJ1-1, with D perhaps TRBD1 (5 bases). The CDR3 length is 13 residues. V was clipped by 8 bases and J by 0 bases, with 10 bases between them. Per the germline V gene, CDR1 is MDHEN and CDR2 is SYDVKM. CDR3 loop: CASAGRMNTEAFF. CDR3 coding DNA: TGTGCCAGCGCGGGACGTATGAACACTGAAGCTTTCTTT.

The chain has TRBV7-9 and TRBJ1-1; D unresolved. Germline V lookup: CDR1 SEHNR, CDR2 FQNEAQ (reference sequence). Trimming pared 2 bases from V and 6 bases from J, leaving 4 bases between. This CDR3 contains 11 residues. The CDR3 nucleotides are TGTGCCAGCAGCTTATACGCTGAAGCTTTCTTT. It specifies CASSLYAEAFF. The full variable domain, completed using reference TRBV7-9 and TRBJ1-1, is DTGVSQNPRHKITKRGQNVTFRCDPISEHNRLYWYRQTLGQGPEFLTYFQNEAQLEKSRLLSDRFSAERPKGSFSTLEIQRTEQGDSAMYLCASSLYAEAFFGQGTRLTVV.

J is TRBJ2-5 and V is TRBV28; D gene ambiguous. The J call may be in error: the DNA end matches TRBJ2-7 better. The germline V gene has CDR1 MDHEN and CDR2 SYDVKM. The CDR3 is 14 residues long. The CDR3: CASSLPAGYYEQYF. DNA of the CDR3: TGTGCCAGCAGTTTACCCGCTGGTTACTACGAGCAGTACTTC.

The gene calls are TRBV5-8 and TRBJ2-3; 7 bases line up with TRBD2. The J segment lost 2 bases and the V segment lost 0 bases, leaving 9 bases of the junction unmatched. CDR3 length: 17 amino acids. Germline CDR1 reads SGHTS; CDR2 reads YDEGEE. The CDR3 sequence is CASSLAGLADPTDTQYF. The CDR3 DNA follows: TGTGCCAGCAGCTTGGCTGGGCTAGCGGACCCCACAGATACGCAGTATTTT.

The rearrangement uses TRBV29-1 and TRBJ1-2; tentatively, D is TRBD1 (6 bases). Trimming shortened V by 4 bases and J by 2 bases, and 14 bases separated the two germline ends. The CDR3 is 14 residues long. CDR1 and CDR2 from the germline V gene are SQVTM and ANQGSEA. The CDR3 DNA is TGCAGCGTTGTGGCGGGGGCGGTAAACTATGGCTACACCTTC. Translating gives CSVVAGAVNYGYTF.

The chain carries TRBV18 and TRBJ2-7, with TRBD1 as a possible D gene (5 bases). V lost 6 bases and J 3 bases, leaving 18 bases between the germline ends. Germline V CDR1 and CDR2: KGHSH, LQKENI. The length of the CDR3 is 15 residues. The CDR3 DNA sequence: TGTGCCAGCTCTGTATCTGGGGCTAAACTCTACGAGCAGTACTTC. Protein: CASSVSGAKLYEQYF.

The gene calls are TRBV9 and TRBJ1-1; possibly TRBD1 for D (5 bases). Germline CDR1 is SGDLS and CDR2 is YYNGEE. Trimming pared 4 bases from V and 3 bases from J, leaving 13 bases between. CDR3 length equals 14 residues. CDR3 sequence reads: CASSPERGDTEAFF. CDR3 sequence (DNA): TGTGCCAGCAGCCCAGAGAGGGGTGACACTGAAGCTTTCTTT.

The genes are TRBV7-3 and TRBJ1-1; 9 nucleotides align to TRBD1. V gave up 1 base and J gave up 3 bases; unmatched junction bases: 9. This CDR3 spans 17 amino acids. Germline assignment: CDR1 SGHTA and CDR2 FQGTGA. The CDR3 reads CASSLKAQGAGYTEAFF. DNA of the CDR3: TGTGCCAGCAGCTTAAAGGCACAGGGGGCCGGTTACACTGAAGCTTTCTTT.

This clone was seen repeatedly, ten times or more. This chain connects TRBV7-2 to TRBJ2-3; TRBD2 matches at 13 bases. Germline CDR1 SGHTA, CDR2 FQGNSA. The CDR3 has 16 amino acids. J gave up 6 bases and V 4 bases, and 7 bases lay outside the gene matches. The CDR3 nucleotides read TGTGCCAGCAGCTACGCCGGGACTAGCGGGATTGATACGCAGTATTTT. Its translation: CASSYAGTSGIDTQYF. The full variable domain, in which reference TRBV7-2 and TRBJ2-3 provide the parts outside the CDR3, is GAGVSQSPSNKVTEKGKDVELRCDPISGHTALYWYRQSLGQGLEFLIYFQGNSAPDKSGLPSDRFSAERTGGSVSTLTIQRTQQEDSAVYLCASSYAGTSGIDTQYFGPGTRLTVL.

This sequence joins TRBV19 and TRBJ1-2; D is unresolved. The CDR3 loop spans 13 amino acids. Between the trimmed V and J ends, which lost 6 bases and 1 base, there was a span of 9 bases. Per the germline V gene, CDR1 is LNHDA and CDR2 is SQIVND (reference sequence). CDR3 sequence: CASRSEVNYGYTF. The CDR3 region has the DNA TGTGCCAGTAGGAGCGAGGTTAACTATGGCTACACCTTC.

V and J are TRBV19 and TRBJ2-3; D remains ambiguous. V lost 6 bases to trimming and J lost 2 bases, with 15 bases between them. Germline-derived CDR1 and CDR2 are LNHDA and SQIVND (reference sequence). The CDR3 totals 15 residues. The CDR3 here is CASSNRIDSTDTQYF. CDR3 nucleotides: TGTGCCAGTAGCAATCGCATAGATTCCACAGATACGCAGTATTTT.

Details on this clone: Other DNA sequences in the same sample also yield this CDR3. The chain uses TRBV11-2 and TRBJ2-7, with D maybe TRBD1 (6 bases). The CDR3 covers 13 residues. V was cut by 5 bases and J by 2 bases, with 10 bases left in between. Germline CDR1 and CDR2: SGHAT and FQNNGV. CDR3 sequence: CASSRRGAYEQYF. The CDR3 DNA is TGTGCCAGCAGCCGCAGGGGAGCCTACGAGCAGTACTTC.

V and J are TRBV28 and TRBJ2-1; TRBD2 aligns across 16 bases. Trimming took 6 bases from V and 9 from J; bases not matched to a gene: 11. Germline V CDR1 and CDR2: MDHEN, SYDVKM. The CDR3 covers 17 residues. The CDR3 spells CASRPVGLAGGYVEQFF. DNA for the CDR3: TGTGCCAGCAGGCCCGTGGGACTAGCGGGAGGGTACGTTGAGCAGTTCTTC.

The chain joins TRBV18 to TRBJ2-1, with TRBD2 as a possible D gene (7 bases). Germline assignment: CDR1 KGHSH and CDR2 LQKENI. The CDR3 is 17 amino acids. V lost 1 base to trimming and J lost 3 bases, with 16 bases between them. The CDR3 DNA reads as TGTGCCAGCTCACCACGGGGGGGCGGGGCCCGCTACAATGAGCAGTTCTTC. This encodes CASSPRGGGARYNEQFF.

The CDR3 DNA sequence: TGTGCCAGCAGTTTAACGGGACTAGGAGCGGCCGGGCCACTCTGGACCCAGTACTTC. It codes for CASSLTGLGAAGPLWTQYF. The chain carries TRBV27 and TRBJ2-5; 8 bases map to TRBD2. Germline CDR1 reads MNHEY; CDR2 reads SMNVEV (reference sequence). The J segment lost 7 bases and the V segment lost 2 bases, leaving 21 bases of the junction unmatched. The CDR3 length is 19 residues.